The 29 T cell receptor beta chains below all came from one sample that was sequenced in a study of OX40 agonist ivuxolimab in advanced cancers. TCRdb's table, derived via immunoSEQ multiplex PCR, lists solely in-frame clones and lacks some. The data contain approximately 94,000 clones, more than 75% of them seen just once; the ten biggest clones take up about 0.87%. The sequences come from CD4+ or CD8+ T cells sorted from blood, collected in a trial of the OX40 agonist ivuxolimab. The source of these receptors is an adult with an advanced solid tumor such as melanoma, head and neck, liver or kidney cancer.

The CDR3 protein is CASSILGQAVGGYTF. The DNA of the CDR3 is TGTGCCAGTAGTATTTTGGGCCAGGCGGTGGGTGGCTACACCTTC. The genes are TRBV19 and TRBJ1-2; D remains unclear. CDR1 and CDR2 from the germline V gene are LNHDA and SQIVND (reference sequence). Deletions cut 3 bases from V and 7 bases from J, with 18 bases between. This CDR3 comprises 15 residues.

This CDR3 is CASRPTGWDTIYF. For the CDR3, the DNA is TGTGCCAGCAGACCAACCGGGTGGGACACCATATATTTT. V and J are TRBV6-5 and TRBJ1-3; D gene uncertain. The CDR3 covers 13 residues. Trimming stripped 6 bases from V and 8 bases from J, with 14 bases between. Germline V gives CDR1 MNHEY, CDR2 SVGAGI.

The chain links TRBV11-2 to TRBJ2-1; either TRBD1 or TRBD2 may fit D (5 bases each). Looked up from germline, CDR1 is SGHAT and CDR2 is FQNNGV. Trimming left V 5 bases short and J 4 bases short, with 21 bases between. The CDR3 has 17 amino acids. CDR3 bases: TGTGCCAGCAGCCCTAGGACCGGGACGGACAATTACAATGAGCAGTTCTTC. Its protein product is CASSPRTGTDNYNEQFF.

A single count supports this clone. CDR3 sequence reads: CASSEQGAVDEKLFF. DNA of the CDR3: TGTGCCAGCAGCGAACAGGGGGCGGTGGATGAAAAACTGTTTTTT. V usage is TRBV11-3 and J usage is TRBJ1-4; 9 bases are a match to TRBD1. Germline V CDR1 and CDR2: SGHNT, YENEEA. This CDR3 contains 15 residues. The V segment lost 5 bases and the J segment 6 bases; nucleotides outside the gene matches: 7.

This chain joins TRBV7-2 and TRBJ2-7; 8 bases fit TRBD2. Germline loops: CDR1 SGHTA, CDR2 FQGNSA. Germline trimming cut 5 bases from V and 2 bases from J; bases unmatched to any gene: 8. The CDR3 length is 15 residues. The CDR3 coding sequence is TGTGCCAGCAGCGGTTCTAGCGGGTTAGCCTACGAGCAGTACTTC. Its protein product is CASSGSSGLAYEQYF.

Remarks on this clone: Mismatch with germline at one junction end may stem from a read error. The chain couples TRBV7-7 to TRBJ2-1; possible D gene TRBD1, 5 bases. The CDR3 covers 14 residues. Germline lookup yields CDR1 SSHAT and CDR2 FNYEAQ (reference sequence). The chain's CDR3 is CASSPQGVSNEQFF. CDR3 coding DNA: TGTGCTAGCAGCCCGCAAGGGGTGAGCAATGAGCAGTTCTTC.

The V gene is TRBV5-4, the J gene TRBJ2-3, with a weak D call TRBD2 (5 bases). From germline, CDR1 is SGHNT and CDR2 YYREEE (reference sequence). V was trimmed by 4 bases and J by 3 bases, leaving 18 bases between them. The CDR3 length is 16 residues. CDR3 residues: CASSREIASGTDTQYF. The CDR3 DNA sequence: TGTGCCAGCAGCCGGGAAATAGCGTCTGGGACAGATACGCAGTATTTT.

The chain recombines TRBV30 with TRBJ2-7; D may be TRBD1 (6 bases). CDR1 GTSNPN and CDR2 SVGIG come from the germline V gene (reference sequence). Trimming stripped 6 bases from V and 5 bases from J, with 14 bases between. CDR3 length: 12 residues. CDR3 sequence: CACVQGPHEQYF. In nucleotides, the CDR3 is TGTGCCTGTGTCCAGGGGCCCCACGAGCAGTACTTC.

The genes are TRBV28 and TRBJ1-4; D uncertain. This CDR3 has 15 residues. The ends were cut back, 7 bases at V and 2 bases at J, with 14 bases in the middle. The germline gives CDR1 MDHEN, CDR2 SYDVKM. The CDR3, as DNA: TGTGCCAGCAAAAACGGCGGCCAGACTAATGAAAAACTGTTTTTT. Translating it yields CASKNGGQTNEKLFF.

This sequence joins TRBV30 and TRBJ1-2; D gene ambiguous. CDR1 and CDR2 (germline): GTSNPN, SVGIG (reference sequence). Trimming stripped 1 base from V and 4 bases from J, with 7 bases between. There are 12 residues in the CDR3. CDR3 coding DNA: TGTGCCTGGAGTGAGTTGGGCTATGGCTACACCTTC. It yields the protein CAWSELGYGYTF. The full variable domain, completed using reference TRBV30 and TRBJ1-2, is SQTIHQWPATLVQPVGSPLSLECTVEGTSNPNLYWYRQAAGRGLQLLFYSVGIGQISSEVPQNLSASRPQDRQFILSSKKLLLSDSGFYLCAWSELGYGYTFGSGTRLTVV.

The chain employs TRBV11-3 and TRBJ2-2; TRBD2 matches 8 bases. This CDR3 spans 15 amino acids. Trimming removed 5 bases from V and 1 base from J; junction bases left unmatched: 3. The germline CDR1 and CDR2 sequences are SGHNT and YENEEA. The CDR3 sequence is CASSRREGNTGELFF. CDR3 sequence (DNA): TGTGCCAGCAGCCGCCGGGAGGGGAACACCGGGGAGCTGTTTTTT.

The CDR3 DNA reads as TGCGCCAGCACCCGCCCGCCGGGAGAGACCCAGTACTTC. Translated, it gives CASTRPPGETQYF. The chain combines TRBV5-1 with TRBJ2-5, with D uncertain. Germline V gene lookup returns CDR1 SGHRS and CDR2 YFSETQ. V was cut by 6 bases and J by 4 bases, with 13 bases left in between. CDR3 length: 13 amino acids.

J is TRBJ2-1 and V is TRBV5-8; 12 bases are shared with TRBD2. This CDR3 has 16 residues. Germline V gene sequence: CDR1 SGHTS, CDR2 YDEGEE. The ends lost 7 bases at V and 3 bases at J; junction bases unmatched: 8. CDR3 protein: CASGGLAGTIYNEQFF. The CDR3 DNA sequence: TGTGCCAGCGGTGGACTAGCGGGAACTATCTACAATGAGCAGTTCTTC.

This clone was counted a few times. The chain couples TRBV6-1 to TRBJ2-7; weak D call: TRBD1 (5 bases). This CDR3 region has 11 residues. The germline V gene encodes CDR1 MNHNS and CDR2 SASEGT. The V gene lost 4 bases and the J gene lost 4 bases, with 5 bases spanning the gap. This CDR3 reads CASSAGYEQYF. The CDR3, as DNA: TGTGCCAGCAGTGCAGGGTACGAGCAGTACTTC.

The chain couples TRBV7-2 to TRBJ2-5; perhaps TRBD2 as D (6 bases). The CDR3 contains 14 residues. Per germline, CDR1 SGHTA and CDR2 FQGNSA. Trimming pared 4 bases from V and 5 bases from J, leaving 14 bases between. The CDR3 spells CASSSGLRGETQYF. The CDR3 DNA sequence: TGTGCCAGCAGCTCGGGACTCCGCGGGGAGACCCAGTACTTC.

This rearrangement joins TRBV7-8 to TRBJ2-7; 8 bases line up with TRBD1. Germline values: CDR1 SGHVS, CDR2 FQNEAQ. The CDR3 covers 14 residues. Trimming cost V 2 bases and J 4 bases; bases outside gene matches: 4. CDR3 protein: CASSLSGGGYEQYF. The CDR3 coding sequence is TGTGCCAGCAGCTTATCAGGGGGCGGGTACGAGCAGTACTTC.

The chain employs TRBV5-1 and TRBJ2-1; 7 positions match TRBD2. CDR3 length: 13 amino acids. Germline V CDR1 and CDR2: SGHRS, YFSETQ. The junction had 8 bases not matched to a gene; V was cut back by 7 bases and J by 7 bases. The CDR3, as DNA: TGCGCCAGCGGGGCGGGAGTTGGGAATGAGCAGTTCTTC. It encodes CASGAGVGNEQFF.

CDR3: CASRLALGGSYEQYF. The CDR3 region has the DNA TGTGCCAGCCGACTTGCCCTCGGAGGATCCTACGAGCAGTACTTC. The chain recombines TRBV28 with TRBJ2-5, with D possibly being TRBD2 (5 bases). The end of the DNA fits TRBJ2-7 better, so the J call may be wrong. The V gene's germline CDR1 is MDHEN and CDR2 SYDVKM. This CDR3 has 15 residues.

The CDR3 sequence: CASSQDTGRRSRTDTQYF. The CDR3 DNA sequence: TGCGCCAGCAGCCAAGATACGGGTAGGAGGTCCCGCACAGATACGCAGTATTTT. The rearrangement links TRBV4-1 to TRBJ2-3; possibly TRBD2 for D (5 bases). This CDR3 is 18 amino acids long. Germline V lookup: CDR1 MGHRA, CDR2 YSYEKL. V dropped 0 bases and J dropped 1 base, with 17 bases sitting between them.

The CDR3 region is CASSLASEGTGELFF. The CDR3 DNA is TGTGCCAGCAGCTTAGCTAGCGAAGGGACCGGGGAGCTGTTTTTT. This chain uses TRBV7-8 with TRBJ2-2; D possibly corresponds to TRBD2 (5 bases). V was clipped by 0 bases and J by 5 bases, with 10 bases between them. CDR1 and CDR2 from the germline V gene are SGHVS and FQNEAQ. The CDR3 has 15 residues. Complete variable domain (other parts from reference TRBV7-8 and TRBJ2-2): GAGVSQSPRYKVAKRGQDVALRCDPISGHVSLFWYQQALGQGPEFLTYFQNEAQLDKSGLPSDRFFAERPEGSVSTLKIQRTQQEDSAVYLCASSLASEGTGELFFGEGSRLTVL.

CDR3 bases: TGTGCCAGCAGTTCCCCTTCCGTCGGAGGGGAGACCCAGTACTTC. It specifies CASSSPSVGGETQYF. The genes are TRBV28 and TRBJ2-5, with a possible D match to TRBD2 (6 bases). This CDR3 contains 15 residues. V gave up 4 bases and J gave up 5 bases, with 17 bases separating them. Per the germline V gene, CDR1 is MDHEN and CDR2 is SYDVKM.

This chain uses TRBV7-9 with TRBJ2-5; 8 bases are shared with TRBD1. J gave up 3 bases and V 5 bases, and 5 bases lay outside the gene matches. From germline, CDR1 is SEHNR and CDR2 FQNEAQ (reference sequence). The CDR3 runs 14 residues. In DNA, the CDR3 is TGTGCCAGCAGCCGGATGACAGGGGAAGAGACCCAGTACTTC. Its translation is CASSRMTGEETQYF.

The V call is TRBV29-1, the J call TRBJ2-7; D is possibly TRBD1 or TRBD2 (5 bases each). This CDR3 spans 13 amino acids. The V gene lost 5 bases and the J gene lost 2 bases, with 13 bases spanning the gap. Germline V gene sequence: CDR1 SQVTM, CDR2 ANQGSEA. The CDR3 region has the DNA TGCAGCGTTTTCGGCCGGGGCACCTACGAGCAGTACTTC. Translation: CSVFGRGTYEQYF.

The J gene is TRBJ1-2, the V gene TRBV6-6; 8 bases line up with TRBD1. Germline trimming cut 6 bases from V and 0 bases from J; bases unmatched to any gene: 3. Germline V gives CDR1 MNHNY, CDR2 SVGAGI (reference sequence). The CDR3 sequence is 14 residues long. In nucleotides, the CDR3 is TGTGCCAGCAGAGGGACAGGCGCTAACTATGGCTACACCTTC. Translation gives CASRGTGANYGYTF.

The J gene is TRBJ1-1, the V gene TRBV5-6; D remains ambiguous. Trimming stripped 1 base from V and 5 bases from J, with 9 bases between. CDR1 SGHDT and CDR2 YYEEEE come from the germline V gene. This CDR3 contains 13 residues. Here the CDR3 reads CASSLWGRTEAFF. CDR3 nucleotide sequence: TGTGCCAGCAGCTTGTGGGGTCGTACTGAAGCTTTCTTT.

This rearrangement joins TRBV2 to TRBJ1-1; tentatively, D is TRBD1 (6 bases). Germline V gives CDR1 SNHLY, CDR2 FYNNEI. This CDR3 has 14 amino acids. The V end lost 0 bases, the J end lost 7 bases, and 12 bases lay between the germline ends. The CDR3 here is CASSEAGGTGEAFF. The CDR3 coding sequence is TGTGCCAGCAGTGAAGCTGGGGGCACGGGTGAAGCTTTCTTT.

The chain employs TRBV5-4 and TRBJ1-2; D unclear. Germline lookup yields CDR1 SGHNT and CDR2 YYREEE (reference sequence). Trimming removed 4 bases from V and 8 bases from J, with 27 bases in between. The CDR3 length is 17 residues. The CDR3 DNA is TGTGCCAGCAGCCCCCGGTCGGAGGGATTGAAAGCGTCCGGCTACACCTTC. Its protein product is CASSPRSEGLKASGYTF.

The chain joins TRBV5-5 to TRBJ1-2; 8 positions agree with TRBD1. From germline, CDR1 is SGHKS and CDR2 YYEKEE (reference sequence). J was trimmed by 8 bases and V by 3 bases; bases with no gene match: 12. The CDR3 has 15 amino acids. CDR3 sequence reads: CASSSGTGSIVGYTF. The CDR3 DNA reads TGTGCCAGCAGCTCCGGGACAGGATCAATCGTCGGCTACACCTTC.

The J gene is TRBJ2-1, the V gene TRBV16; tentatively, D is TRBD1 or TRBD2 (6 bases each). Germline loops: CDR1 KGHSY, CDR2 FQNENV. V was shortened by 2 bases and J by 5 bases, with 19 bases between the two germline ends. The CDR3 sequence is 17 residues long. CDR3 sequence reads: CASSQPDLGGIDNEQFF. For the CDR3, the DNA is TGTGCCAGCAGCCAACCCGATCTAGGGGGGATAGACAATGAGCAGTTCTTC. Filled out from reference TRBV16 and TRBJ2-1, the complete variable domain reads GEEVAQTPKHLVRGEGQKAKLYCAPIKGHSYVFWYQQVLKNEFKFLISFQNENVFDETGMPKERFSAKCLPNSPCSLEIQATKLEDSAVYFCASSQPDLGGIDNEQFFGPGTRLTVL.